The 24 T cell receptor beta chains given below trace back to one sample, sequenced in a study of blood T cell repertoires in COVID-19. Repertoires were generated with immunoSEQ multiplex PCR, while TCRdb's copy carries only in-frame clones and drops some. The repertoire holds approximately 230,000 clones, approximately 90% seen once, with more than 1.5% in the top ten. Sequences were obtained from PBMCs or T cells enriched from blood (not recorded which). The receptors stem from a man aged 35-49 years who had recovered from COVID-19.

The chain uses TRBV7-2 and TRBJ1-1, with a possible D match to TRBD1 (5 bases). V was pared by 1 base and J by 5 bases, with 11 bases between. This CDR3 region has 14 residues. In germline, CDR1 is SGHTA, CDR2 FQGNSA. The CDR3: CASSLEGLDTEAFF. The CDR3 DNA reads TGTGCCAGCAGCTTAGAGGGGTTGGATACTGAAGCTTTCTTT.

The rearrangement links TRBV9 to TRBJ2-7; 7 nucleotides align to TRBD2. The trim removed 3 bases at V and 1 base at J, leaving 10 bases unmatched. The CDR3 runs to 16 residues. CDR1 is SGDLS, CDR2 YYNGEE, per germline. The CDR3 sequence: CASSGEGEGLSYEQYF. For the CDR3, the DNA is TGTGCCAGCAGCGGGGAAGGGGAGGGTTTATCCTACGAGCAGTACTTC. The whole variable domain, remainder taken from reference TRBV9 and TRBJ2-7, is DSGVTQTPKHLITATGQRVTLRCSPRSGDLSVYWYQQSLDQGLQFLIQYYNGEERAKGNILERFSAQQFPDLHSELNLSSLELGDSALYFCASSGEGEGLSYEQYFGPGTRLTVT.

The chain uses TRBV25-1 and TRBJ1-2; unclear D gene. The length of the CDR3 is 11 residues. Trimming removed 6 bases from V and 2 bases from J, with 4 bases in between. Germline CDR1 reads MGHDK; CDR2 reads SYGVNS. The CDR3 coding sequence is TGTGCCAGCAGCCAAAACTATGGCTACACCTTC. This translates into CASSQNYGYTF.

The gene calls are TRBV19 and TRBJ1-2; 8 bases align to TRBD1. J was trimmed by 8 bases and V by 4 bases; bases with no gene match: 12. The germline V gene encodes CDR1 LNHDA and CDR2 SQIVND (reference sequence). The CDR3 sequence is 15 residues long. In DNA form, the CDR3 reads TGTGCCAGTAGTACCCTAAGGACAGGGTCGAGCGGCTACACCTTC. Protein: CASSTLRTGSSGYTF.

CDR3 protein: CASSLDGRQLYGYTF. In nucleotides, the CDR3 is TGTGCCAGCAGCTTAGATGGGAGACAACTCTACGGCTACACCTTC. The chain joins TRBV7-2 to TRBJ1-2; D is ambiguous. Germline assignment: CDR1 SGHTA and CDR2 FQGNSA. V lost 1 base and J lost 8, with 17 bases in between. The CDR3 extends over 15 amino acids.

This chain connects TRBV28 to TRBJ2-7; D perhaps matches TRBD1 (6 bases). The V and J ends lost 4 bases and 7 bases respectively, with 17 bases between them. This CDR3 is built from 14 residues. CDR1 MDHEN and CDR2 SYDVKM come from the germline V gene. CDR3 sequence reads: CASSSPGVSTEQYF. The CDR3 DNA sequence: TGTGCCAGCAGTTCCCCAGGGGTGAGCACGGAGCAGTACTTC.

The chain uses TRBV19 and TRBJ1-1, with D unresolved. The V end was cut by 3 bases, the J end by 1 base, with 6 bases between. Germline-derived CDR1 and CDR2 are LNHDA and SQIVND (reference sequence). The CDR3 totals 13 residues. In DNA, the CDR3 is TGTGCCAGTAGTATGGGAGAGAACACTGAAGCTTTCTTT. This translates into CASSMGENTEAFF. The whole variable domain, filled in from reference TRBV19 and TRBJ1-1, reads DGGITQSPKYLFRKEGQNVTLSCEQNLNHDAMYWYRQDPGQGLRLIYYSQIVNDFQKGDIAEGYSVSREKKESFPLTVTSAQKNPTAFYLCASSMGENTEAFFGQGTRLTVV.

The CDR3 is CASSYSIQGNGYTF. In DNA, the CDR3 is TGTGCCAGCAGTTACTCGATACAGGGTAATGGCTACACCTTC. The rearrangement uses TRBV6-5 and TRBJ1-2, with D possibly matching TRBD1 (6 bases). Trimming shortened V by 0 bases and J by 6 bases, and 11 bases separated the two germline ends. Germline loops: CDR1 MNHEY, CDR2 SVGAGI. The CDR3 totals 14 residues.

The chain uses TRBV19 and TRBJ2-3; 11 nucleotides align to TRBD2. J was trimmed by 2 bases and V by 5 bases; bases with no gene match: 3. CDR1 LNHDA and CDR2 SQIVND come from the germline V gene (reference sequence). CDR3 length: 15 amino acids. DNA for the CDR3: TGTGCCAGTAGTTTGACTAGCGGGACCACAGATACGCAGTATTTT. This encodes CASSLTSGTTDTQYF.

The genes are TRBV19 and TRBJ1-5, with TRBD1 as a possible D gene (6 bases). The germline V gene encodes CDR1 LNHDA and CDR2 SQIVND (reference sequence). V dropped 1 base and J dropped 7 bases, with 11 bases sitting between them. The CDR3 covers 14 residues. CDR3 residues: CASSIGAGDQPQHF. In DNA, the CDR3 is TGTGCCAGTAGTATAGGCGCAGGGGACCAGCCCCAGCATTTT.

The rearrangement joins TRBV27 to TRBJ2-3; tentative D call: TRBD2 (6 bases). The V gene's germline CDR1 is MNHEY and CDR2 SMNVEV (reference sequence). Trimming left V 7 bases short and J 4 bases short, with 18 bases between. The CDR3 totals 15 residues. The CDR3: CASTLRGTTSDTQYF. The CDR3 DNA reads TGTGCCAGCACCTTGCGGGGCACCACCTCAGATACGCAGTATTTT.

V gene TRBV27 combines with J gene TRBJ2-5; 9 bases align to TRBD1. The ends lost 10 bases at V and 5 bases at J; junction bases unmatched: 14. CDR3 length equals 15 residues. Germline V gene data show CDR1 as MNHEY and CDR2 as SMNVEV (reference sequence). CDR3: CAIGGVQGAQETQYF. The CDR3 region has the DNA TGTGCCATCGGCGGAGTACAGGGGGCGCAGGAGACCCAGTACTTC.

V and J are TRBV18 and TRBJ2-2, with 8 bases identical to TRBD1. The germline CDR1 and CDR2 sequences are KGHSH and LQKENI. The CDR3 is made up of 14 amino acids. V lost 5 bases, J lost 4 bases, and 3 bases stayed unmatched. The CDR3 coding sequence is TGTGCCAGCTCAACCACAGGGGGCACCGGGGAGCTGTTTTTT. Amino acid sequence: CASSTTGGTGELFF.

The rearrangement joins TRBV19 to TRBJ2-7, with 10 nucleotides matching TRBD1. In germline, CDR1 is LNHDA, CDR2 SQIVND (reference sequence). This CDR3 is built from 14 residues. V shed 6 bases, J shed 2 bases, and the junction held 4 bases outside the gene matches. This chain's CDR3 is CASSLGQGPYEQYF. CDR3 nucleotide sequence: TGTGCCAGTAGCCTGGGACAGGGGCCCTACGAGCAGTACTTC.

V is TRBV29-1 and J is TRBJ1-1; 9 nucleotides agree with TRBD1. The CDR3 runs to 13 residues. Germline V gene data show CDR1 as SQVTM and CDR2 as ANQGSEA. J lost 5 bases, V lost 4 bases, and 5 bases had no gene match. The CDR3 spells CSVVDRGRTEAFF. CDR3 sequence (DNA): TGCAGCGTTGTAGACAGGGGGAGAACTGAAGCTTTCTTT.

The chain couples TRBV15 to TRBJ2-7; D call uncertain. The CDR3 length is 15 residues. The V end was cut by 0 bases, the J end by 3 bases, with 12 bases between. CDR1 and CDR2 (germline): LNHNV, YYDKDF (reference sequence). This chain's CDR3 is CATSRDLAQDYEQYF. As DNA, the CDR3 is TGTGCCACCAGCAGAGACCTGGCTCAGGACTACGAGCAGTACTTC. The full variable domain, in which reference TRBV15 and TRBJ2-7 provide the parts outside the CDR3, is DAMVIQNPRYQVTQFGKPVTLSCSQTLNHNVMYWYQQKSSQAPKLLFHYYDKDFNNEADTPDNFQSRRPNTSFCFLDIRSPGLGDTAMYLCATSRDLAQDYEQYFGPGTRLTVT.

The chain combines TRBV21-1 with TRBJ1-2; the D call in the table, TRBD1, was not verified against the DNA. TRBV21-1 is classified as a pseudogene. The CDR3 is 19 residues long. The CDR3 sequence is CASSTRPEKTQGLDYGYTF. The CDR3, as DNA: TGTGCCAGCAGCACTAGGCCGGAAAAAACACAGGGCTTAGACTATGGCTACACCTTC.

The rearrangement links TRBV27 to TRBJ2-5, with 15 bases that match TRBD2. The CDR3 is 19 amino acids. Germline values: CDR1 MNHEY, CDR2 SMNVEV (reference sequence). With V trimmed by 4 bases and J by 4 bases, 13 bases remained unmatched. CDR3 in DNA: TGTGCCAGCAGTTCTTCAGGACTAGCGGGAGGGCCCGGGGCAGAGACCCAGTACTTC. Translating gives CASSSSGLAGGPGAETQYF.

The V gene is TRBV19, the J gene TRBJ1-1; no clear D. Trimming cost V 3 bases and J 3 bases, with 11 bases left between them. Germline V gives CDR1 LNHDA, CDR2 SQIVND (reference sequence). The CDR3 consists of 14 residues. CDR3 loop: CASSIRNSHTEAFF. CDR3 in DNA: TGTGCCAGTAGTATTAGGAACAGCCACACTGAAGCTTTCTTT.

The J gene is TRBJ1-4, the V gene TRBV6-5; D uncertain. Germline loops: CDR1 MNHEY, CDR2 SVGAGI. Trimming shortened V by 0 bases and J by 7 bases, and 9 bases separated the two germline ends. The CDR3 is made up of 14 amino acids. CDR3 nucleotide sequence: TGTGCCAGCAGTTACTCGAGCGACCCTGAAAAACTGTTTTTT. The encoded protein is CASSYSSDPEKLFF.

The V call is TRBV27, the J call TRBJ1-2; D is undetermined. This CDR3 is 13 amino acids long. V was clipped by 4 bases and J by 4 bases, with 10 bases between them. Germline CDR1 and CDR2: MNHEY and SMNVEV (reference sequence). CDR3 sequence reads: CASSSSLIYGYTF. In DNA, the CDR3 is TGTGCCAGCAGTTCAAGCCTGATCTATGGCTACACCTTC.

V usage is TRBV19 and J usage is TRBJ1-1; weak D call: TRBD1 (5 bases). Germline assignment: CDR1 LNHDA and CDR2 SQIVND (reference sequence). The CDR3 totals 13 residues. Trimming cost V 6 bases and J 3 bases, with 11 bases left between them. This CDR3 is CASRVSGHTEAFF. The CDR3 nucleotides read TGTGCCAGTAGGGTGTCAGGGCACACTGAAGCTTTCTTT.

The rearrangement uses TRBV5-1 and TRBJ2-1; 9 nucleotides line up with TRBD2. CDR1 and CDR2 (germline): SGHRS, YFSETQ. The CDR3 extends over 16 amino acids. After removal of 1 base from V and 2 bases from J, the junction contained 4 bases not matched to a gene. DNA for the CDR3: TGCGCCAGCAGCTTGATGGGCGGGAGGGCCTACAATGAGCAGTTCTTC. It specifies CASSLMGGRAYNEQFF. Using reference TRBV5-1 and TRBJ2-1 for the parts outside the CDR3, the full variable domain is KAGVTQTPRYLIKTRGQQVTLSCSPISGHRSVSWYQQTPGQGLQFLFEYFSETQRNKGNFPGRFSGRQFSNSRSEMNVSTLELGDSALYLCASSLMGGRAYNEQFFGPGTRLTVL.

The chain recombines TRBV10-2 with TRBJ2-7; no firm D call. The ends were cut back, 7 bases at V and 0 bases at J, with 10 bases in the middle. This CDR3 spans 13 amino acids. Germline V gene lookup returns CDR1 WSHSY and CDR2 SAAADI. In DNA form, the CDR3 reads TGCGCCAGCAATGCGCGGCACTCCTACGAGCAGTACTTC. As protein: CASNARHSYEQYF.